The source of this TCR beta chain is a study of sequential checkpoint blockade in melanoma. Overall study: Each arm's sequence ended with maintenance nivolumab.

The CDR3 extends over 13 amino acids. V gave up 4 bases and J gave up 3 bases, with 7 bases separating them. Looked up from germline, CDR1 is SGHTS and CDR2 is YDEGEE. Repertoires were generated with immunoSEQ multiplex PCR, while TCRdb's copy carries only in-frame clones and drops some. The sample includes 17,000 or so clones, 70% of them seen just once. This clone occurred a few times. The treatment: randomized to nivolumab then ipilimumab (arm A) or the reverse (arm B). Sequenced material: CD8+ T cells sorted from blood (inferred from file names), taken from a patient given nivolumab and ipilimumab in sequence. This TCR was sampled from a human donor with melanoma. The chain has TRBV5-8 and TRBJ2-2; weak D call: TRBD2 (5 bases). DNA of the CDR3: TGTGCCAGCAGCGCCGGGGACACCGGGGAGCTGTTTTTT. It is translated as CASSAGDTGELFF.